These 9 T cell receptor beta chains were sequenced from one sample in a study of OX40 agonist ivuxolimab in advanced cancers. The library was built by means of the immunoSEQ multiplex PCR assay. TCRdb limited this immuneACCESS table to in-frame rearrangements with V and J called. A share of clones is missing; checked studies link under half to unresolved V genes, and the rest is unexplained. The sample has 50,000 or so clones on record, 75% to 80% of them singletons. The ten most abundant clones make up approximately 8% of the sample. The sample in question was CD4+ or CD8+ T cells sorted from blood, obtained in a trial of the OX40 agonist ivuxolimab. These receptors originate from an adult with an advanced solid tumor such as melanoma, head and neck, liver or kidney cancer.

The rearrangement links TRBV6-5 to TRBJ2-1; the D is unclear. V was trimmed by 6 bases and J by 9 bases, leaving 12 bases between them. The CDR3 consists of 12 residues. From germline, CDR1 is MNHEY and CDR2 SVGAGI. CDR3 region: CASSSSRREQFF. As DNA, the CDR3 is TGTGCCAGCAGCTCCTCCCGACGTGAGCAGTTCTTC.

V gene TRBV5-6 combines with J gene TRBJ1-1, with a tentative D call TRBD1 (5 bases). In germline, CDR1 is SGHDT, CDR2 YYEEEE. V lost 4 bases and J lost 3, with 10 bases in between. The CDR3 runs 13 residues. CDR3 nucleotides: TGTGCCAGCAGCGAACGGGGGGACACTGAAGCTTTCTTT. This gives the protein CASSERGDTEAFF.

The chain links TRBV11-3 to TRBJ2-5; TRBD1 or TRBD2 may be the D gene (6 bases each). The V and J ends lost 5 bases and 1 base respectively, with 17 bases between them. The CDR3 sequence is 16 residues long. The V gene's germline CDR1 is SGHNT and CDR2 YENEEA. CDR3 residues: CASSRRGGQVQETQYF. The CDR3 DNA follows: TGTGCCAGCAGCCGTCGTGGGGGGCAGGTCCAAGAGACCCAGTACTTC.

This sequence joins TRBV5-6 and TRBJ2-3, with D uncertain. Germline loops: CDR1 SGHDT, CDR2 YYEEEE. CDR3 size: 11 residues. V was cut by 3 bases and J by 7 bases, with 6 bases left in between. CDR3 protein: CASSWSNTQYF. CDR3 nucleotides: TGTGCCAGCAGCTGGTCGAATACGCAGTATTTT.

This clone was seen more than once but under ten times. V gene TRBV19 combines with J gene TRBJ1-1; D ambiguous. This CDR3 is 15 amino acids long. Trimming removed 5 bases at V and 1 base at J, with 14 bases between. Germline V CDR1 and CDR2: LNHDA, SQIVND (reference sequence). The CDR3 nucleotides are TGTGCCAGTAGTCCGGACGAACTGAGGAACACTGAAGCTTTCTTT. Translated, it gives CASSPDELRNTEAFF.

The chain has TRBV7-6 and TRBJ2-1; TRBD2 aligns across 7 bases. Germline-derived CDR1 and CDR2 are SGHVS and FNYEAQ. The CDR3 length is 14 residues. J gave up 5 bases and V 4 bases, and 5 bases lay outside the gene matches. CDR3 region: CASSSSTSHNEQFF. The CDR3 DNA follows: TGTGCCAGCAGCTCTTCGACTAGCCACAATGAGCAGTTCTTC.

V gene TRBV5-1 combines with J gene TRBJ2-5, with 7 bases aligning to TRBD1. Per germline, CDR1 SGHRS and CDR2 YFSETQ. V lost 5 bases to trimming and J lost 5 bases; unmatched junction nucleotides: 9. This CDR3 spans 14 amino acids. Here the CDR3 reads CASSGDRVRETQYF. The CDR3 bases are TGCGCCAGCAGTGGTGACAGGGTCCGCGAGACCCAGTACTTC.

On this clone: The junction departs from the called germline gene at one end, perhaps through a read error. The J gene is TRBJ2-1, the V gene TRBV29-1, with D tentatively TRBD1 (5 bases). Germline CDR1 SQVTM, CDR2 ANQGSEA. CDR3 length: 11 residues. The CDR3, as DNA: TGCAGCGTTGGACAGATCAATGAGCGGTTCTTC. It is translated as CSVGQINERFF.

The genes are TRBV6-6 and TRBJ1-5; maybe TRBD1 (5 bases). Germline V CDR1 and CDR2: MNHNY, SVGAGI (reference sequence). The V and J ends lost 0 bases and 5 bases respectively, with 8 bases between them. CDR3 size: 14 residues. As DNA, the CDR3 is TGTGCCAGCAGTTACTCGGGGCTGGATCAGCCCCAGCATTTT. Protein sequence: CASSYSGLDQPQHF.